The 31 T cell receptor beta chains below come from one sample, sequenced in a study of blood T cell repertoires in COVID-19. Some clones are missing from TCRdb's copy, which holds only in-frame ones; the method was immunoSEQ multiplex PCR. The data hold tens of thousands of clones, with roughly nine tenths observed a single time. The specimen sequenced was peripheral blood. These receptors all stem from a woman aged 60 to 75 with COVID-19, enrolled during active disease.

This clone came up once. CDR3 nucleotides: TGTGCCAGCAGCTTGGGGACAGAAAAACTGTTTTTT. This gives the protein CASSLGTEKLFF. V is TRBV7-2 and J is TRBJ1-4; a possible D gene is TRBD1 (6 bases). Germline V gives CDR1 SGHTA, CDR2 FQGNSA. The CDR3 totals 12 residues. V was pared by 3 bases and J by 8 bases, with 7 bases between. Together with reference TRBV7-2 and TRBJ1-4, the CDR3 gives the full variable domain: GAGVSQSPSNKVTEKGKDVELRCDPISGHTALYWYRQSLGQGLEFLIYFQGNSAPDKSGLPSDRFSAERTGGSVSTLTIQRTQQEDSAVYLCASSLGTEKLFFGSGTQLSVL.

The rearrangement uses TRBV3-1 (or the pseudogene TRBV3-2) and TRBJ1-1; D call uncertain. V lost 1 base and J 2 bases, leaving 5 bases between the germline ends. CDR3 length: 13 residues. CDR1 LGHDT and CDR2 YNNKEL come from the germline V gene (reference sequence). The CDR3 nucleotides are TGTGCCAGCAGCCAAGGGAGTAACACTGAAGCTTTCTTT. Translation: CASSQGSNTEAFF.

The chain combines TRBV4-3 with TRBJ1-4; D perhaps matches TRBD1 (5 bases). Trimming stripped 0 bases from V and 8 bases from J, with 13 bases between. Per germline, CDR1 LGHNA and CDR2 YSLEER. The CDR3 totals 15 residues. The CDR3 spells CASSQEGLIAEKLFF. DNA of the CDR3: TGCGCCAGCAGCCAAGAGGGACTCATAGCCGAAAAACTGTTTTTT.

The CDR3 DNA sequence: TGTGCCAGCAGCTTGGCGGGGGGACAGGGCGATGAGCAGTTCTTC. Translation gives CASSLAGGQGDEQFF. This sequence joins TRBV5-5 and TRBJ2-1, with TRBD1 matching 9 bases. CDR1 and CDR2 (germline): SGHKS, YYEKEE (reference sequence). The CDR3 contains 15 residues. V gave up 0 bases and J gave up 8 bases; unmatched junction bases: 6.

This rearrangement joins TRBV7-9 to TRBJ1-2; no clear D. CDR3 size: 13 residues. Trimming took 1 base from V and 4 from J, leaving 7 bases between them. Per the germline V gene, CDR1 is SEHNR and CDR2 is FQNEAQ (reference sequence). As DNA, the CDR3 is TGTGCCAGCAGCTTAGGGCCGGGCTATGGCTACACCTTC. Encoded protein: CASSLGPGYGYTF.

V usage is TRBV11-2 and J usage is TRBJ2-7, with TRBD2 identical over 10 bases. CDR1 SGHAT and CDR2 FQNNGV come from the germline V gene. There are 15 residues in the CDR3. The junction had 5 bases not matched to a gene; V was cut back by 5 bases and J by 1 base. The CDR3 loop is CASSRGTSVSYEQYF. CDR3 DNA sequence: TGTGCCAGCAGCCGCGGGACTAGCGTATCCTACGAGCAGTACTTC.

The rearrangement uses TRBV5-4 and TRBJ2-2; 12 nucleotides agree with TRBD2. V trimming: 3 bases; J trimming: 5 bases; junction bases outside the gene matches: 11. Germline assignment: CDR1 SGHNT and CDR2 YYREEE (reference sequence). The CDR3 spans 18 residues. CDR3 sequence: CASSSEIGLAGRTGELFF. The CDR3 region has the DNA TGTGCCAGCAGCTCTGAAATAGGACTAGCGGGACGGACCGGGGAGCTGTTTTTT.

The gene calls are TRBV19 and TRBJ2-2; 13 nucleotides agree with TRBD2. Trimming took 3 bases from V and 8 from J; bases not matched to a gene: 6. Germline loops: CDR1 LNHDA, CDR2 SQIVND (reference sequence). The CDR3 has 16 residues. The CDR3 loop reads CASSIRTSGSKGELFF. CDR3 sequence (DNA): TGTGCCAGTAGTATCCGGACTAGCGGGAGTAAAGGGGAGCTGTTTTTT.

The rearrangement links TRBV28 to TRBJ1-2, with 8 positions matching TRBD1. V lost 6 bases, J lost 4 bases, and 7 bases stayed unmatched. This CDR3 has 14 residues. CDR1 MDHEN and CDR2 SYDVKM come from the germline V gene. CDR3: CASSHGQGSYGYTF. The CDR3 nucleotides are TGTGCCAGCAGCCACGGACAGGGTAGCTATGGCTACACCTTC.

This chain connects TRBV3-1 (or the pseudogene TRBV3-2) to TRBJ1-1, with 7 bases aligning to TRBD1. There are 14 residues in the CDR3. After removal of 1 base from V and 7 bases from J, the junction contained 6 bases not matched to a gene. Germline CDR1 is LGHDT and CDR2 is YNNKEL (reference sequence). The CDR3 region has the DNA TGTGCCAGCAGCCAAGTAGAGGGGGCGAGTGAAGCTTTCTTT. This codes for CASSQVEGASEAFF.

V and J are TRBV19 and TRBJ1-2, with 12 bases that match TRBD1. J was trimmed by 7 bases and V by 8 bases; bases with no gene match: 5. Germline V gives CDR1 LNHDA, CDR2 SQIVND (reference sequence). The CDR3 sequence is 13 residues long. CDR3 sequence: CASGDRGRGGYTF. The DNA for the CDR3 is TGTGCCAGTGGGGACAGGGGGCGCGGTGGCTACACCTTC.

This chain links TRBV9 with TRBJ2-7; 9 bases fit TRBD1. The CDR3 consists of 15 residues. After removal of 4 bases from V and 3 bases from J, the junction contained 8 bases not matched to a gene. Germline assignment: CDR1 SGDLS and CDR2 YYNGEE. In DNA form, the CDR3 reads TGTGCCAGCAGCATGGGACAGGGCCCTAACTACGAGCAGTACTTC. Protein product: CASSMGQGPNYEQYF.

This rearrangement joins TRBV24-1 to TRBJ2-1, with TRBD2 matching 15 bases. CDR1 KGHDR and CDR2 SFDVKD come from the germline V gene. CDR3 length: 18 residues. J lost 5 bases, V lost 7 bases, and 11 bases had no gene match. The DNA of the CDR3 is TGTGCCACCAGATCAATGGGACTAGCGGGAGGAGTCCACAATGAGCAGTTCTTC. Encoded protein: CATRSMGLAGGVHNEQFF.

V gene TRBV27 combines with J gene TRBJ2-7, with 8 bases fitting TRBD2. The CDR3 totals 15 residues. J gave up 0 bases and V 10 bases, and 11 bases lay outside the gene matches. Germline V CDR1 and CDR2: MNHEY, SMNVEV (reference sequence). The CDR3 loop is CATRLALNPSYEQYF. In nucleotides, the CDR3 is TGTGCCACCCGACTAGCGTTGAATCCCTCCTACGAGCAGTACTTC.

The chain couples TRBV4-3 to TRBJ2-5; TRBD1 matches 11 bases. V shed 3 bases, J shed 4 bases, and the junction held 4 bases outside the gene matches. Per the germline V gene, CDR1 is LGHNA and CDR2 is YSLEER. The length of the CDR3 is 15 residues. CDR3 in amino acids: CASSQTGTGGETQYF. CDR3 nucleotides: TGCGCCAGCAGCCAGACCGGGACAGGGGGAGAGACCCAGTACTTC.

This sequence joins TRBV19 and TRBJ1-1; 7 bases agree with TRBD1. V shed 4 bases, J shed 8 bases, and the junction held 10 bases outside the gene matches. The CDR3 has 14 residues. The V gene's germline CDR1 is LNHDA and CDR2 SQIVND (reference sequence). CDR3 DNA sequence: TGTGCCAGTAGTAGCCCCCGGACAGGTGGCGAAGCTTTCTTT. Its protein is CASSSPRTGGEAFF. Full variable domain (missing parts from reference TRBV19 and TRBJ1-1): DGGITQSPKYLFRKEGQNVTLSCEQNLNHDAMYWYRQDPGQGLRLIYYSQIVNDFQKGDIAEGYSVSREKKESFPLTVTSAQKNPTAFYLCASSSPRTGGEAFFGQGTRLTVV.

The genes are TRBV27 and TRBJ1-1; D perhaps matches TRBD1 (5 bases). Trimming shortened V by 0 bases and J by 11 bases, and 13 bases separated the two germline ends. The CDR3 is made up of 13 amino acids. Germline-derived CDR1 and CDR2 are MNHEY and SMNVEV (reference sequence). The CDR3 DNA sequence: TGTGCCAGCAGTTTATCGGGAGGGGCGAGTGCTTTCTTT. Protein sequence: CASSLSGGASAFF.

This chain joins TRBV7-9 and TRBJ1-1; unclear D gene. Germline CDR1 reads SEHNR; CDR2 reads FQNEAQ (reference sequence). V lost 1 base, J lost 8 bases, and 11 bases lay in between. The CDR3 runs to 13 residues. This chain's CDR3 is CASSLVGQVEAFF. The CDR3 nucleotides are TGTGCCAGCAGCTTAGTGGGCCAGGTCGAAGCTTTCTTT.

This clone has only a few counts. The V call is TRBV6-6, the J call TRBJ1-6; the D gene is possibly TRBD1 (6 bases). With 2 bases removed from V and 7 bases from J, the gap between germline ends came to 12 bases. The CDR3 loop spans 15 amino acids. The germline V gene has CDR1 MNHNY and CDR2 SVGAGI (reference sequence). In DNA, the CDR3 is TGTGCCAGCAGTTACGATAACAGGGCAAATTCACCCCTCCACTTT. Encoded protein: CASSYDNRANSPLHF.

This clone was seen once. The V gene is TRBV19, the J gene TRBJ1-1, with TRBD1 as a possible D gene (5 bases). V lost 5 bases to trimming and J lost 1 base, with 14 bases between them. The CDR3 consists of 15 residues. The germline CDR1 and CDR2 sequences are LNHDA and SQIVND (reference sequence). The DNA for the CDR3 is TGTGCCAGTAGTTCGCCGGGACTCCCGAACACTGAAGCTTTCTTT. It yields the protein CASSSPGLPNTEAFF.

The chain links TRBV7-2 to TRBJ2-2, with 11 bases identical to TRBD2. This CDR3 is built from 15 residues. V lost 5 bases to trimming and J lost 5 bases; unmatched junction nucleotides: 4. Germline V gene sequence: CDR1 SGHTA, CDR2 FQGNSA. CDR3 region: CASSPRLAGTGELFF. CDR3 bases: TGTGCCAGCAGCCCGAGACTAGCGGGGACCGGGGAGCTGTTTTTT.

The rearrangement joins TRBV7-3 to TRBJ2-2; D might be TRBD2 (5 bases). CDR1 is SGHTA, CDR2 FQGTGA, per germline. The CDR3 totals 15 residues. Trimming left V 5 bases short and J 0 bases short, with 10 bases between. The CDR3 loop reads CASSRGYSNTGELFF. CDR3 sequence (DNA): TGTGCCAGCAGCAGAGGGTATTCGAACACCGGGGAGCTGTTTTTT.

The rearrangement links TRBV10-3 to TRBJ1-5; D unresolved. Between the trimmed V and J ends, which lost 3 bases and 3 bases, there was a span of 9 bases. Germline V lookup: CDR1 ENHRY, CDR2 SYGVKD. The CDR3 has 14 residues. The CDR3 reads CAISDSPSNQPQHF. The DNA for the CDR3 is TGTGCCATCAGTGATAGTCCCTCCAATCAGCCCCAGCATTTT.

V gene TRBV4-1 combines with J gene TRBJ1-3; D gene unclear. This CDR3 has 13 amino acids. Germline V gene lookup returns CDR1 MGHRA and CDR2 YSYEKL. Trimming cost V 2 bases and J 4 bases, with 6 bases left between them. The CDR3 loop reads CASSQTRGNTIYF. The CDR3, as DNA: TGCGCCAGCAGCCAAACTCGGGGAAACACCATATATTTT.

The V gene is TRBV30, the J gene TRBJ1-5, with D perhaps TRBD1 (6 bases). CDR1 GTSNPN and CDR2 SVGIG come from the germline V gene (reference sequence). The length of the CDR3 is 14 residues. V was cut by 3 bases and J by 1 base, with 10 bases left in between. The CDR3, as DNA: TGTGCCTGGAGGGCGACAGGCAGCAATCAGCCCCAGCATTTT. Protein sequence: CAWRATGSNQPQHF.

V and J are TRBV6-1 and TRBJ1-5; maybe TRBD1 (6 bases). Trimming stripped 4 bases from V and 0 bases from J, with 13 bases between. CDR1 MNHNS and CDR2 SASEGT come from the germline V gene. CDR3 size: 16 residues. CDR3 sequence: CASSGRDIFSNQPQHF. The CDR3 DNA follows: TGTGCCAGCAGTGGCCGGGACATTTTTAGCAATCAGCCCCAGCATTTT.

This clone has just a few counts. V is TRBV11-2 and J is TRBJ2-2; 9 nucleotides align to TRBD1. CDR3 length equals 16 residues. The junction had 2 bases not matched to a gene; V was cut back by 3 bases and J by 0 bases. The germline V gene has CDR1 SGHAT and CDR2 FQNNGV. CDR3 protein: CASSFGQGSNTGELFF. The CDR3 nucleotides read TGTGCCAGCAGCTTCGGACAGGGGTCGAACACCGGGGAGCTGTTTTTT. The whole variable domain, filled in from reference TRBV11-2 and TRBJ2-2, reads EAGVAQSPRYKIIEKRQSVAFWCNPISGHATLYWYQQILGQGPKLLIQFQNNGVVDDSQLPKDRFSAERLKGVDSTLKIQPAKLEDSAVYLCASSFGQGSNTGELFFGEGSRLTVL.

This chain links TRBV6-5 with TRBJ2-7; 7 bases are shared with TRBD2. V was pared by 1 base and J by 0 bases, with 3 bases of the junction left unmatched. CDR1 is MNHEY and CDR2 is SVGAGI in the germline V gene. This CDR3 has 15 amino acids. CDR3 protein: CASSYYGGSSYEQYF. CDR3 nucleotides: TGTGCCAGCAGTTACTATGGCGGGAGCTCCTACGAGCAGTACTTC.

V gene TRBV5-1 combines with J gene TRBJ2-1; 10 nucleotides agree with TRBD2. J gave up 5 bases and V 0 bases, and 2 bases lay outside the gene matches. The CDR3 runs 15 residues. Germline V gene sequence: CDR1 SGHRS, CDR2 YFSETQ. For the CDR3, the DNA is TGCGCCAGCAGCTTGGTACTAGCGGGAAACAATGAGCAGTTCTTC. It is translated as CASSLVLAGNNEQFF.

The gene calls are TRBV7-2 and TRBJ2-3, with 8 bases identical to TRBD1. The germline CDR1 and CDR2 sequences are SGHTA and FQGNSA. The CDR3 has 16 residues. J gave up 0 bases and V 5 bases, and 7 bases lay outside the gene matches. The CDR3 loop is CASSGLGQVSTDTQYF. The CDR3 DNA reads as TGTGCCAGCAGCGGATTGGGACAGGTTAGCACAGATACGCAGTATTTT.

The genes are TRBV29-1 and TRBJ1-6, with D unresolved. The V gene's germline CDR1 is SQVTM and CDR2 ANQGSEA. Trimming took 3 bases from V and 9 from J, leaving 15 bases between them. This CDR3 has 14 residues. The DNA for the CDR3 is TGCAGCGTTGAGCGGGCTCTCGTATCTTCACCCCTCCACTTT. Its protein product is CSVERALVSSPLHF.